Sequencing of this T cell receptor beta chain was carried out in a study of cytomegalovirus exposure and HLA in healthy donors. This clone occurred a few times. As yet, its antigen is unknown. V was clipped by 8 bases and J by 5 bases; unmatched bases: 2. Germline V gives CDR1 LNHDA, CDR2 SQIVND (reference sequence). The CDR3 totals 11 residues. Study-wide results and limits: TCR beta V segments were, for the most part, productive about 87% or about 30% of the time in an earlier analysis. It was assumed in the presence/absence analyses that sequencing depth was roughly uniform across donors.

Amplification used 60 Vbeta primers and 13 Jbeta primers. Under the authors' procedure: Later reanalysis found approximately 76 million unique TCR beta chains, about 10 million of them shared. Sequencing used immunoSEQ multiplex PCR; TCRdb keeps in-frame clones, though not all of them. V, J and clone size reflect that table, while D and trimming were determined from the DNA. Of over 100,000 clones listed, roughly 72% are singletons. This clonotype originated in a male donor in good health and CMV-seronegative. Sequences were obtained from PBMCs. The chain is built from TRBV19 and TRBJ1-2, with 7 bases fitting TRBD1. The CDR3 region is CASGDSYGYTF. CDR3 bases: TGTGCCAGTGGGGACAGTTATGGCTACACCTTC.